A selection of T cell receptor beta chains follows, all from one sample in a study of blood T cell repertoires in COVID-19. Sequencing used immunoSEQ multiplex PCR; TCRdb keeps in-frame clones, though not all of them. The table records tens of thousands of clones, roughly 90% of them present only once. The sequenced sample consisted of peripheral blood. The receptors come from a man aged 65 to 79 with active COVID-19. The CDR3 runs from the conserved cysteine through the conserved F or W. D genes are given only for firm matches.

d_call: .; j_call: TRBJ1-1; v_call: TRBV7-3; cdr3_aa: CASSLGGASTEAFF; cdr3_nt: TGTGCCAGCAGCTTAGGGGGGGCAAGCACTGAAGCTTTCTTT
d_call: TRBD2; j_call: TRBJ2-1; v_call: TRBV13; cdr3_aa: CASSLQRGTEQFF; cdr3_nt: TGTGCCAGCAGCTTGCAGCGGGGCACTGAGCAGTTCTTC
d_call: .; j_call: TRBJ1-4; v_call: TRBV5-4; cdr3_aa: CASSLGAGSNEKLFF; cdr3_nt: TGTGCCAGCAGCTTGGGCGCAGGTAGTAATGAAAAACTGTTTTTT
d_call: TRBD2; j_call: TRBJ2-1; v_call: TRBV28; cdr3_aa: CASSTTLAGGYNEQFF; cdr3_nt: TGTGCCAGCAGTACCACCCTAGCGGGGGGATACAATGAGCAGTTCTTC
d_call: TRBD1; j_call: TRBJ2-1; v_call: TRBV7-2; cdr3_aa: CASSFWGTGANEQFF; cdr3_nt: TGTGCCAGCAGCTTTTGGGGGACAGGGGCAAATGAGCAGTTCTTC
d_call: .; j_call: TRBJ1-2; v_call: TRBV6-6; cdr3_aa: CASSSEIVTGGYTF; cdr3_nt: TGTGCCAGCAGTTCAGAGATAGTCACGGGTGGCTACACCTTC
d_call: .; j_call: TRBJ2-2; v_call: TRBV7-8; cdr3_aa: CASSSTGINTGELFF; cdr3_nt: TGTGCCAGCAGCTCAACGGGGATAAACACCGGGGAGCTGTTTTTT
d_call: TRBD1; j_call: TRBJ2-1; v_call: TRBV6-4; cdr3_aa: CASSPQGAEVNEQFF; cdr3_nt: TGTGCCAGCAGCCCTCAGGGGGCGGAGGTGAATGAGCAGTTCTTC
d_call: TRBD1; j_call: TRBJ2-7; v_call: TRBV19; cdr3_aa: CASSIARDRGYEQYF; cdr3_nt: TGTGCCAGTAGTATAGCCAGGGACAGGGGCTACGAGCAGTACTTC
d_call: TRBD1; j_call: TRBJ1-4; v_call: TRBV29-1; cdr3_aa: CSVVQGASNEKLFF; cdr3_nt: TGCAGCGTTGTTCAGGGGGCATCTAATGAAAAACTGTTTTTT
d_call: TRBD1; j_call: TRBJ1-2; v_call: TRBV18; cdr3_aa: CASSLDRVDGYTF; cdr3_nt: TGTGCCAGCTCACTAGACAGGGTGGACGGCTACACCTTC
d_call: .; j_call: TRBJ1-1; v_call: TRBV6-5; cdr3_aa: CASSYSGRATLAFF; cdr3_nt: TGTGCCAGCAGTTACTCGGGCAGGGCGACTCTTGCTTTCTTT
d_call: .; j_call: TRBJ1-1; v_call: TRBV6-5; cdr3_aa: CASRWAALDTEAFF; cdr3_nt: TGTGCCAGCAGGTGGGCCGCGCTTGACACTGAAGCTTTCTTT
d_call: .; j_call: TRBJ2-4; v_call: TRBV27; cdr3_aa: CASSLSARGPNIQYF; cdr3_nt: TGTGCCAGCAGTTTAAGTGCACGAGGCCCCAACATTCAGTACTTC
d_call: .; j_call: TRBJ2-7; v_call: TRBV27; cdr3_aa: CASSSVGGEQYF; cdr3_nt: TGTGCCAGCAGCTCCGTGGGGGGCGAGCAGTACTTC
d_call: .; j_call: TRBJ2-5; v_call: TRBV2; cdr3_aa: CAIQSRANQETQYF; cdr3_nt: TGTGCCATCCAGTCGAGGGCGAACCAAGAGACCCAGTACTTC
d_call: TRBD1; j_call: TRBJ2-6; v_call: TRBV7-6; cdr3_aa: CASSDRDRASSGANVLTF; cdr3_nt: TGTGCCAGCAGCGATAGGGACAGGGCTAGCTCTGGGGCCAACGTCCTGACTTTC
d_call: TRBD1; j_call: TRBJ1-1; v_call: TRBV5-1; cdr3_aa: CASSPGDRGLGTEAFF; cdr3_nt: TGCGCCAGCAGCCCAGGGGACAGGGGGCTGGGCACTGAAGCTTTCTTT